This TCR beta chain was sequenced for a study of T-cell memory formation after mild COVID-19. The ends were cut back, 5 bases at V and 4 bases at J, with 14 bases in the middle. This CDR3 comprises 15 residues. Worth noting for this clonotype: Its matching antigen is unknown.

Study-wide results and caveats: In pre-infection memory, a portion of responding clones appeared, which suggested that cross-reactive memory joined. While clones contracting from day 15 to 85 were balanced between CD4 and CD8, later expanders leaned CD4+. Contracting CD8+ clones were enriched in EMRA, CD4+ mainly in CM and EM.

TCRdb independently ran MiXCR on the 5' RACE reads; one entry per CDR3 protein. Of about 360,000 distinct CDR3 sequences in the sample, 13% were seen once. Material: PBMCs or a T cell subset sorted from them (not recorded which). The TCR originated in a young man who had mild COVID-19 (a few samples of this study predate the infection). Cell type and time point are not known. The rearrangement joins TRBV12-3 or TRBV12-4 to TRBJ1-4; the D gene is possibly TRBD1 (5 bases). The CDR3 is CASSRQPAGNEKLFF. CDR3 bases: TGTGCCAGCAGTAGACAGCCAGCGGGTAATGAAAAACTGTTTTTT.